A selection of T cell receptor beta chains follows, all from one sample in a study of T cell responses to AZD1222 COVID-19 vaccine. Here immunoSEQ multiplex PCR was the method, and the copy in TCRdb shows in-frame clones only, minus some. The data hold 150,000 to 250,000 clones, with approximately 93% observed a single time. Material: peripheral blood, obtained 28 days after the second AZD1222 dose. The source is an adult who received the AZD1222 COVID-19 vaccine. The CDR3 runs from the conserved cysteine through the conserved F or W. Fields, in order: clone size, V gene, CDR3 length, J gene, D gene, CDR3 DNA, CDR3 protein. D genes are given only for firm matches. Some rows mark clone size as missing; the rest say once, few, many or name a class of expanded clone.

>NA|TRBV5-6|12|TRBJ2-3|NA
TGTGCCAGCAGCTCCGGGGCATTTGCGCAGTATTTT
CASSSGAFAQYF
>NA|TRBV5-1|14|TRBJ2-1|NA
TGCGCCAGCAGCTCCGCTGGGTCCTACAATGAGCAGTTCTTC
CASSSAGSYNEQFF
>NA|TRBV5-1|14|TRBJ2-7|TRBD1
TGCGCCAGCACGGACGGGACAGGGTACCACGAGCAGTACTTC
CASTDGTGYHEQYF
>NA|TRBV6-5|14|TRBJ2-1|TRBD1
TGTGCCAGCAGTTATCGGGACAGGCTCTATGAGCAGTTCTTC
CASSYRDRLYEQFF
>NA|TRBV7-2|20|TRBJ1-6|NA
TGTGCCAGCAGCTCAGCCCGAGGGCAGGCGTCGACCCCCCGAAATTCACCCCTCCACTTT
CASSSARGQASTPRNSPLHF
>NA|TRBV4-1|16|TRBJ2-1|NA
TGCGCCAGCAGCCAGCCCAGGGGGGAACTCTACAATGAGCAGTTCTTC
CASSQPRGELYNEQFF
>NA|TRBV11-2|15|TRBJ2-5|NA
TGTGCCAGCAGCTTTGCTGGACCGACCGGCGAGACCCAGTACTTC
CASSFAGPTGETQYF
>once|TRBV3-1/TRBV3-2|16|TRBJ1-6|NA
TGTGCCAGCAGCCAAGAGGGCGGGTGGAGGGGTTCACCCCTCCACTTT
CASSQEGGWRGSPLHF
>NA|TRBV6-5|15|TRBJ1-4|NA
TGTGCCAGCAGTAAACAGGGATTTAAGGGTGAAAAACTGTTTTTT
CASSKQGFKGEKLFF
>NA|TRBV19|15|TRBJ2-6|NA
TGTGCCAGTACCCTTTCCAACTCTGGGGCCAACGTCCTGACTTTC
CASTLSNSGANVLTF
>NA|TRBV7-9|14|TRBJ1-6|NA
TGTGCCAGCAGCTTTAAGGTGGCTAATTCACCCCTCCACTTT
CASSFKVANSPLHF
>NA|TRBV4-1|16|TRBJ2-7|TRBD1
TGCGCCAGCAGCCAAGGCTTAGGGACAGGTATGGTGGAGCAGTACTTC
CASSQGLGTGMVEQYF
>NA|TRBV6-1|13|TRBJ1-3|TRBD1
TGTGCCAGCGGTGACAGGGTTGGAAACACCATATATTTT
CASGDRVGNTIYF
>NA|TRBV4-1|17|TRBJ2-7|TRBD1
TGCGCCAGCAGCCAAGAACTGCCGGGACAGGGGTCCTACGAGCAGTACTTC
CASSQELPGQGSYEQYF
>NA|TRBV4-1|16|TRBJ1-4|NA
TGCGCCAGCAGCCATTTGGGGAAGGGAACTAATGAAAAACTGTTTTTT
CASSHLGKGTNEKLFF
>once|TRBV11-2|17|TRBJ1-4|NA
TGTGCCAGCAGCTTAGTCATGGGAGGGGGACTTAATGAAAAACTGTTTTTT
CASSLVMGGGLNEKLFF
>NA|TRBV6-2/TRBV6-3|17|TRBJ1-5|TRBD1
TGTGCCAGCAGTTACGCCGGGACAGGGGGCGGCAATCAGCCCCAGCATTTT
CASSYAGTGGGNQPQHF
>NA|TRBV24-1|13|TRBJ1-1|NA
TGTGCCACCAGTACAAATCAGGACACTGAAGCTTTCTTT
CATSTNQDTEAFF
>NA|TRBV6-1|15|TRBJ2-7|TRBD2
TGTGCCAGCGTAGCGGGGGGTCCCCCGTACTACGAGCAGTACTTC
CASVAGGPPYYEQYF
>NA|TRBV3-1/TRBV3-2|17|TRBJ2-2|NA
TGTGCCAGCAGCCAAGATAGGCCCACCCCGAACACCGGGGAGCTGTTTTTT
CASSQDRPTPNTGELFF
>NA|TRBV3-1/TRBV3-2|16|TRBJ1-6|TRBD1
TGTGCCAGCAGCCAGGACGGGACAGCGCTTTATTCACCCCTCCACTTT
CASSQDGTALYSPLHF
>once|TRBV27|15|TRBJ1-5|TRBD1
TGTGCCAGCAGCCGGGACAGGGGAGGCAATCAGCCCCAGCATTTT
CASSRDRGGNQPQHF
>NA|TRBV6-2/TRBV6-3|12|TRBJ1-1|NA
TGTGCCAGCAGTACCGGGGGGACTGAAGCTTTCTTT
CASSTGGTEAFF
>NA|TRBV10-3|14|TRBJ2-3|NA
TGTGCCTCCGCCAGGGGAGTGATAACAGATACGCAGTATTTT
CASARGVITDTQYF
>NA|TRBV3-1/TRBV3-2|12|TRBJ1-2|NA
TGTGCCAGCAGCCAAGAGGTACGGGGCTACACCTTC
CASSQEVRGYTF
>once|TRBV2|15|TRBJ2-2|TRBD2
TGTGCCAGCAAAAAGGGACTAGATGGGACCGGGGAGCTGTTTTTT
CASKKGLDGTGELFF
>once|TRBV5-1|15|TRBJ2-1|TRBD2
TGCGCCAGCAGTGGGACTAGCGGGGCCTACAATGAGCAGTTCTTC
CASSGTSGAYNEQFF
>NA|TRBV27|15|TRBJ1-5|TRBD1
TGTGCCAGCAGTTCGTCGACAGGGGGCAATCAGCCCCAGCATTTT
CASSSSTGGNQPQHF
>NA|TRBV7-9|14|TRBJ1-1|NA
TGTGCCAGCAGCCCACAGGGCGGGACCACTGAAGCTTTCTTT
CASSPQGGTTEAFF
>NA|TRBV6-2/TRBV6-3|15|TRBJ2-1|NA
TGTGCCAGCAGTTACGCTGGGGTGGGTGCCAGCGAGCAGTTCTTC
CASSYAGVGASEQFF
>NA|TRBV7-5|16|TRBJ1-2|NA
TGTGCCAGAAGCTTGACAACCGGGAGCCATGAGGATGGCTACACCTTC
CARSLTTGSHEDGYTF
>NA|TRBV6-5|14|TRBJ1-1|TRBD1
TGTGCCAGCAGTCTGACAGGGGATCCCACTGAAGCTTTCTTT
CASSLTGDPTEAFF
>NA|TRBV28|15|TRBJ2-7|NA
TGTGCCAGCATTGGGTTCTATCGGGGGCAGAACGAGCAGTACTTC
CASIGFYRGQNEQYF
>NA|TRBV19|12|TRBJ1-1|NA
TGTGCCAGGACACAGGGTGACACTGAAGCTTTCTTT
CARTQGDTEAFF
>once|TRBV7-9|16|TRBJ1-3|NA
TGTGCCAGCAGTCCGGCGGGCGTCTACTCTGGAAACACCATATATTTT
CASSPAGVYSGNTIYF
>NA|TRBV7-9|18|TRBJ2-6|TRBD1
TGTGCCAGCAGCTCTTTGGGACAGGGAATCTCTGGGGCCAACGTCCTGACTTTC
CASSSLGQGISGANVLTF
>once|TRBV5-1|14|TRBJ1-1|NA
TGCGCCAGCAGCTTTAGGGACTTGGGCACTGAAGCTTTCTTT
CASSFRDLGTEAFF
>NA|TRBV15|19|TRBJ1-6|TRBD1
TGTGCCACCAGCAGAGCAGCGGGACAGGGCCGCTCCTATAATTCACCCCTCCACTTT
CATSRAAGQGRSYNSPLHF
>NA|TRBV7-2|18|TRBJ1-6|NA
TGTGCCAGCAGCTTAATGCTAAGGGGAGGGTCCTATAATTCACCCCTCCACTTT
CASSLMLRGGSYNSPLHF
>once|TRBV7-2|16|TRBJ1-3|TRBD1
TGTGCCAGCAGCTCGTGGGGACAGGGCTCTGGAAACACCATATATTTT
CASSSWGQGSGNTIYF
>NA|TRBV9|13|TRBJ2-5|TRBD2
TGTGCCAGCAGCGTCGGGGGGCAAGAGACCCAGTACTTC
CASSVGGQETQYF
>NA|TRBV4-2|14|TRBJ1-4|TRBD1
TGTGCCAGCAGCCTCGGACAGGGATTGGAAAAACTGTTTTTT
CASSLGQGLEKLFF
>NA|TRBV7-9|15|TRBJ2-5|NA
TGTGCCAGCAGCCCACTCGGGACGTACCAAGAGACCCAGTACTTC
CASSPLGTYQETQYF
>NA|TRBV5-1|14|TRBJ1-1|NA
TGCGCCAGCTCGGCTAGGGTTACGGACATTGAAGCTTTCTTT
CASSARVTDIEAFF
>NA|TRBV20-1|11|TRBJ1-1|NA
TGCAGTGCTTCGCGACAGAATGAAGCTTTCTTT
CSASRQNEAFF
>once|TRBV6-5|11|TRBJ2-5|NA
TGTGCCAGCAGAAAACAAGAGACCCAGTACTTC
CASRKQETQYF
>NA|TRBV5-1|15|TRBJ2-5|TRBD2
TGCGCCAGCAGCTCCCATAGCGGGGAGCAAGAGACCCAGTACTTC
CASSSHSGEQETQYF
>NA|TRBV6-2/TRBV6-3|15|TRBJ1-2|NA
TGTGCCAGCAGTTCCCCAACAGGGACAAGGTATGGCTACACCTTC
CASSSPTGTRYGYTF
>NA|TRBV2|14|TRBJ1-4|NA
TGTGCCAGCAATGAGGGGAGACAGTCTGTTTGGCTGTTTTTT
CASNEGRQSVWLFF